This is a list of T cell receptor beta chains from one sample in a study of blood T cells in healthy people across ages. TCRdb redid the calling of the 5' RACE reads with MiXCR, one entry per CDR3 protein. The sample contains approximately 730,000 distinct CDR3 sequences, approximately 53% of which appear only once. The specimen sequenced was blood. The origin of the receptors is an older man in good health. Each CDR3 is given with its conserved first and last residue. Each record gives: CDR3 length, J gene, D gene, clone size, V gene, CDR3 protein, CDR3 DNA. A D gene is named only where the DNA matches it firmly. Expanded clones are given a class, and other clones once, few, many or no size at all.

>15|TRBJ1-1|.|.|TRBV9
CASRPQGWGNTEAFF
TGTGCCAGCAGACCCCAGGGTTGGGGGAACACTGAAGCTTTCTTT
>15|TRBJ2-7|.|.|TRBV7-8
CASSASGTYTYEQYF
TGTGCCAGCAGCGCATCGGGGACTTATACCTACGAGCAGTACTTC
>15|TRBJ2-3|TRBD1|.|TRBV9
CASSVEGTGGDTQYF
TGTGCCAGCAGCGTAGAAGGGACAGGGGGCGATACGCAGTATTTT
>12|TRBJ2-7|.|.|TRBV20-1
CSAPRLEETRYF
TGCAGCGCTCCCAGGTTGGAAGAGACCCGGTACTTC
>14|TRBJ2-7|.|few|TRBV12-3/TRBV12-4
CASSLDPASSEQYF
TGTGCCAGCAGTTTGGACCCGGCGTCCAGCGAGCAGTACTTC
>15|TRBJ1-1|.|.|TRBV28
CASRGSGGWYTEAFF
TGTGCCAGCAGGGGGTCGGGGGGATGGTACACTGAAGCTTTCTTT
>17|TRBJ1-5|TRBD1|.|TRBV6-2/TRBV6-3
CASSYRGQGGFHQPQHF
TGTGCCAGCAGTTACCGGGGACAGGGTGGCTTCCATCAGCCCCAGCATTTT
>14|TRBJ2-3|.|.|TRBV20-1
CSASFSSSTDTQYF
TGCAGTGCTAGTTTTTCTTCCAGCACAGATACGCAGTATTTT
>13|TRBJ2-3|.|few|TRBV25-1
CASSEPSTDTQYF
TGTGCCAGCAGTGAACCAAGCACAGATACGCAGTATTTT
>13|TRBJ1-2|.|.|TRBV27
CATFGGQETGYTF
TGTGCCACCTTTGGGGGCCAAGAAACGGGCTACACCTTC
>13|TRBJ2-1|.|few|TRBV11-2
CASSPGLLMEQFF
TGTGCCAGCAGCCCAGGACTTTTAATGGAGCAGTTCTTC
>18|TRBJ2-1|TRBD2|.|TRBV5-1
CASSLASGTSGRANEQFF
TGCGCCAGCAGCTTGGCCTCCGGGACTAGCGGGAGGGCCAATGAGCAGTTCTTC
>16|TRBJ2-7|.|.|TRBV27
CASSLGPGTDFYEQYF
TGTGCCAGCAGTTTGGGCCCAGGCACAGATTTCTACGAGCAGTACTTC
>14|TRBJ2-5|TRBD1|.|TRBV20-1
CSASRDSRQETQYF
TGCAGTGCCTCCCGGGACAGTCGACAAGAGACCCAGTACTTC
>14|TRBJ2-1|TRBD2|once|TRBV6-1
CASSEGILAAHRFF
TGTGCCAGCAGTGAAGGGATACTAGCGGCCCATCGGTTCTTC
>15|TRBJ2-5|.|once|TRBV20-1
CSADIQGGLQETQYF
TGCAGTGCTGACATCCAGGGGGGCCTCCAAGAGACCCAGTACTTC
>17|TRBJ2-5|TRBD2|.|TRBV9
CASSGDPAGGIKETQYF
TGTGCCAGCAGCGGAGACCCAGCGGGAGGGATTAAAGAGACCCAGTACTTC
>16|TRBJ2-7|TRBD1|.|TRBV27
CASSKIGTGGGYEQYF
TGTGCCAGCAGCAAGATAGGGACAGGGGGCGGGTACGAGCAGTACTTC
>16|TRBJ2-1|TRBD1|.|TRBV3-1
CASSPWTGGVYNEQFF
TGTGCCAGCAGCCCATGGACAGGGGGCGTCTACAATGAGCAGTTCTTC
>15|TRBJ2-1|.|.|TRBV20-1
CSAPSYGRFNNEQFF
TGCAGTGCTCCTTCTTACGGGAGATTTAACAATGAGCAGTTCTTC
>16|TRBJ2-1|.|.|TRBV21-1
CASSAPIQSYYNEQFF
TGTGCCAGCAGCGCGCCGATACAATCTTACTACAATGAGCAGTTCTTC
>13|TRBJ1-2|.|.|TRBV28
CASRPNINYGYTF
TGTGCCAGCAGGCCAAACATCAACTATGGCTACACCTTC
>17|TRBJ2-1|TRBD2|few|TRBV20-1
CSARDPSSGVSYNEQFF
TGCAGTGCTAGAGACCCCTCTAGCGGGGTCTCCTACAATGAGCAGTTCTTC